A selection of T cell receptor beta chains follows, all from one sample in a study of cytomegalovirus exposure and HLA in healthy donors. This table comes from immunoSEQ multiplex PCR, and its TCRdb copy is limited to in-frame clones, with some not included. The data hold hundreds of thousands of clones, with 70% to 90% observed a single time. Specimen: PBMCs. These receptors were taken from a woman aged 18 to 35 in good health and CMV-seronegative. Each CDR3 is given with its conserved first and last residue. The D gene is left open where the match is weak. Part of the rows lack a size; the others show once, few, many or a class for expanded clones.

clone size	V gene	J gene	D gene	CDR3 protein	CDR3 DNA
-	TRBV28	TRBJ1-1	-	CATGGGNTEAFF	TGTGCCACCGGGGGCGGGAACACTGAAGCTTTCTTT
-	TRBV6-6	TRBJ2-2	-	CASSDKNTGELFF	TGTGCCAGCAGCGACAAGAACACCGGGGAGCTGTTTTTT
-	TRBV6-5	TRBJ1-2	-	CASSIGYGYTF	TGTGCCAGCAGTATCGGCTATGGCTACACCTTC
-	TRBV5-4	TRBJ1-2	-	CASSLEHYGYTF	TGTGCCAGCAGCTTGGAGCACTATGGCTACACCTTC
-	TRBV11-2	TRBJ1-4	TRBD1	CASSPIRGLDEKLFF	TGTGCCAGCAGCCCGATCAGGGGGCTTGATGAAAAACTGTTTTTT
once	TRBV2	TRBJ2-1	-	CASSEARRGRSYNEQFF	TGTGCCAGCAGTGAAGCCCGCAGGGGCCGCTCCTACAATGAGCAGTTCTTC
-	TRBV25-1	TRBJ2-7	-	CASSEWGAKSSYEQYF	TGTGCCAGCAGTGAATGGGGAGCGAAGAGCTCCTACGAGCAGTACTTC
-	TRBV18	TRBJ2-3	-	CASSPRVTGKDTQYF	TGTGCCAGCTCACCACGGGTGACTGGAAAGGATACGCAGTATTTT
few	TRBV29-1	TRBJ1-1	-	CSVEGVGGLAFF	TGCAGCGTTGAAGGTGTGGGGGGTCTAGCTTTCTTT
-	TRBV10-3	TRBJ2-1	-	CAISESVDEQFF	TGTGCCATCAGTGAGTCCGTGGATGAGCAGTTCTTC
-	TRBV28	TRBJ1-2	-	CASSLVMYGYTF	TGTGCCAGCAGTTTAGTGATGTATGGCTACACCTTC
-	TRBV7-2	TRBJ2-2	TRBD2	CASSLVLREGELFF	TGTGCCAGCAGCTTAGTCTTGCGGGAGGGGGAGCTGTTTTTT
-	TRBV19	TRBJ2-7	-	CASSWIGCSNEQYF	TGTGCCAGTAGCTGGATCGGGTGTTCCAACGAGCAGTACTTC
-	TRBV4-2	TRBJ2-7	TRBD2	CASSQGLASTSYEQYF	TGTGCCAGCAGCCAAGGACTAGCGAGTACCTCCTACGAGCAGTACTTC
-	TRBV2	TRBJ2-2	-	CASRLDSPSTGELFF	TGTGCCAGCAGACTCGACAGTCCGAGCACCGGGGAGCTGTTTTTT
-	TRBV19	TRBJ2-5	TRBD1	CASSTGQTPEVETQYF	TGTGCCAGTAGTACGGGACAGACCCCCGAGGTGGAGACCCAGTACTTC
-	TRBV7-6	TRBJ2-7	TRBD2	CASSFRTSGSYEQYF	TGTGCCAGCAGCTTTCGAACTAGCGGCTCCTACGAGCAGTACTTC
medium-sized	TRBV2	TRBJ2-3	-	CASRTMVTSTDTQYF	TGTGCCAGCAGAACAATGGTTACTAGCACAGATACGCAGTATTTT
-	TRBV4-1	TRBJ1-5	TRBD1	CASSRRDSDNQPQHF	TGCGCCAGCAGCCGTAGGGACAGCGACAATCAGCCCCAGCATTTT
once	TRBV5-1	TRBJ1-2	TRBD1	CASSFAGQMSYGYTF	TGCGCCAGCAGCTTCGCGGGACAGATGTCCTATGGCTACACCTTC
-	TRBV19	TRBJ2-7	-	CATSDSLYEQYF	TGTGCCACCTCTGACAGCCTCTACGAGCAGTACTTC
-	TRBV15	TRBJ2-3	-	CASARGSTDTQYF	TGTGCCAGTGCCCGGGGGTCCACAGATACGCAGTATTTT
-	TRBV11-3	TRBJ1-6	-	CASSYPGSSYNSPLHF	TGTGCCAGCAGCTATCCGGGGAGCTCCTATAATTCACCCCTCCACTTT
-	TRBV7-2	TRBJ2-7	TRBD2	CASSALAGGPYEQYF	TGTGCCAGCAGCGCTCTAGCGGGGGGGCCGTACGAGCAGTACTTC
-	TRBV4-2	TRBJ1-2	-	CASSQGVGKANYGYTF	TGTGCCAGCAGCCAAGGGGTTGGGAAGGCTAACTATGGCTACACCTTC
few	TRBV19	TRBJ1-2	-	CASSVGVGYTF	TGTGCCAGTAGTGTAGGGGTTGGCTACACCTTC
-	TRBV5-1	TRBJ2-3	TRBD2	CASSLRLAGGLMNTQYF	TGCGCCAGCAGCCTTAGACTAGCGGGGGGGCTAATGAATACGCAGTATTTT
few	TRBV6-5	TRBJ1-1	-	CASSSGRNTEAFF	TGTGCCAGCAGTTCAGGGCGCAACACTGAAGCTTTCTTT
-	TRBV7-7	TRBJ2-1	-	CASSLGQGGAWNEQFF	TGTGCTAGCAGCTTAGGCCAGGGGGGGGCTTGGAATGAGCAGTTCTTC
-	TRBV2	TRBJ1-1	TRBD1	CASRTGTLNTEAFF	TGTGCCAGCCGGACAGGGACGTTGAACACTGAAGCTTTCTTT
-	TRBV5-6	TRBJ1-3	-	CASSKGPDSGNTIYF	TGTGCCAGCAGCAAAGGACCGGACTCTGGAAACACCATATATTTT
once	TRBV27	TRBJ2-1	-	CASSSVRFDEQFF	TGTGCCAGCAGTTCAGTAAGGTTCGATGAGCAGTTCTTC
few	TRBV5-6	TRBJ2-1	-	CASSLIVGAALEQFF	TGTGCCAGCAGCCTGATCGTGGGGGCGGCCCTTGAGCAGTTCTTC
-	TRBV7-9	TRBJ1-1	-	CASSLAGGEAFF	TGTGCCAGCAGCTTAGCGGGGGGTGAAGCTTTCTTT
-	TRBV2	TRBJ2-1	TRBD1	CASAEMDRGKQFF	TGTGCCAGCGCCGAAATGGACAGGGGTAAGCAGTTCTTC
-	TRBV4-2	TRBJ1-2	-	CASGRDEGYTF	TGTGCCAGCGGACGGGACGAAGGCTACACCTTC